These T cell receptor beta chains were read from a single sample in a study of T-cell memory formation after mild COVID-19. MiXCR was run by TCRdb on the 5' RACE reads, yielding one entry per CDR3 protein. The top ten clones hold approximately 13% of a sample with under 400,000 distinct CDR3 sequences, 20% to 25% of them seen once. Sequencing was performed on PBMCs or a T cell subset sorted from them (not recorded which). Receptor source: an adult woman who had mild COVID-19 (a few samples of this study predate the infection). Cell type and time point are not known. CDR3s leave out the opening cysteine and the closing phenylalanine or tryptophan.

j_call: TRBJ1-2; v_call: TRBV19; cdr3_aa: ASSKQLDYGYT
j_call: TRBJ1-3; v_call: TRBV29-1; cdr3_aa: SVGGSSGNTIY
j_call: TRBJ2-3; v_call: TRBV6-6; cdr3_aa: ASRKSGGLNTDTQY
j_call: TRBJ2-7; v_call: TRBV3-1; cdr3_aa: ASSPLGFEQY
j_call: TRBJ1-5; v_call: TRBV2; cdr3_aa: ASRRRENQPQH
j_call: TRBJ2-1; v_call: TRBV14; cdr3_aa: ASSHGRARHNEQF
j_call: TRBJ1-2; v_call: TRBV9; cdr3_aa: ASSVETGSLDYGYT
j_call: TRBJ2-3; v_call: TRBV6-6; cdr3_aa: ASSYSFGLRDTQY
j_call: TRBJ2-1; v_call: TRBV9; cdr3_aa: ASSVAENEQF
j_call: TRBJ1-1; v_call: TRBV11-2; cdr3_aa: ASSSGTPGEAF
j_call: TRBJ2-7; v_call: TRBV2; cdr3_aa: ASIGGLLVTEQY
j_call: TRBJ2-7; v_call: TRBV12-3/TRBV12-4; cdr3_aa: ASSPRLAWDEQY
j_call: TRBJ1-2; v_call: TRBV6-6; cdr3_aa: ASSLKQTGYGYT
j_call: TRBJ2-7; v_call: TRBV27; cdr3_aa: ASRQGPTSYEQY
j_call: TRBJ1-1; v_call: TRBV3-2; cdr3_aa: ASSQEGKGERPPNTEAF
j_call: TRBJ2-3; v_call: TRBV7-9; cdr3_aa: ASSLKNTGGSTDTQY
j_call: TRBJ2-2; v_call: TRBV7-9; cdr3_aa: ASSSRGTNTGELF